The present T cell receptor (beta chain) was sequenced within a study of T cell responses to AZD1222 COVID-19 vaccine. Study findings and constraints: Clonal diversity may have been underestimated, and the donors were mostly white British, with more females than males.

About this clone: Its target is unknown.

This table comes from immunoSEQ multiplex PCR, and its TCRdb copy is limited to in-frame clones, with some not included. The sample shows approximately 180,000 clones, over 80% of them seen only once. The CDR3 is made up of 14 amino acids. The germline V gene has CDR1 LNHDA and CDR2 SQIVND (reference sequence). V lost 10 bases and J lost 4, with 17 bases in between. The sequencing used peripheral blood, collected 28 days after the second dose of the MenACWY control vaccine. This sequence originates from an adult who received the MenACWY meningococcal vaccine as a control. The V call is TRBV19, the J call TRBJ1-5; unclear D gene. The CDR3 reads CATLRSPTNQPQHF. The CDR3 DNA is TGTGCCACCCTAAGGTCCCCCACGAATCAGCCCCAGCATTTT.